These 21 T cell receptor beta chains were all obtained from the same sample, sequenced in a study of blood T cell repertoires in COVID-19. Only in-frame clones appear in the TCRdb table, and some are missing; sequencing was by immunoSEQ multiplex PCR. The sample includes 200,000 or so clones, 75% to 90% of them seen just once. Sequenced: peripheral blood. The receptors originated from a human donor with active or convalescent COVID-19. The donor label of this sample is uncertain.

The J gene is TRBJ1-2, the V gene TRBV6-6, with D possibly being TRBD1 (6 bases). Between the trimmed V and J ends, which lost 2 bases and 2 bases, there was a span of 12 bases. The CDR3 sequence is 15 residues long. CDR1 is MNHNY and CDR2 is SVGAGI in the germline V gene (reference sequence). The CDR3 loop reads CASSYAEGENYGYTF. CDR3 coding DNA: TGTGCCAGCAGTTACGCAGAGGGGGAAAACTATGGCTACACCTTC.

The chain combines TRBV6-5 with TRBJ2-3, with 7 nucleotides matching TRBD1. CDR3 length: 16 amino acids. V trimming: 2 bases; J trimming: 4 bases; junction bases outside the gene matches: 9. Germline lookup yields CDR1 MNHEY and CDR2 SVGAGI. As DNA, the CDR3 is TGTGCCAGCAGTTACCGACCAATAGGGGGCCCAGATACGCAGTATTTT. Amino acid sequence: CASSYRPIGGPDTQYF.

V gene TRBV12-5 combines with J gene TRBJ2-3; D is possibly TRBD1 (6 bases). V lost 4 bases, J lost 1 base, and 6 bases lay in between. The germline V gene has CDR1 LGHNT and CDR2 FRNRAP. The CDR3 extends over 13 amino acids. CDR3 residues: CASGYRGTDTQYF. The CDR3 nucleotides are TGTGCTAGTGGTTACAGGGGCACAGATACGCAGTATTTT.

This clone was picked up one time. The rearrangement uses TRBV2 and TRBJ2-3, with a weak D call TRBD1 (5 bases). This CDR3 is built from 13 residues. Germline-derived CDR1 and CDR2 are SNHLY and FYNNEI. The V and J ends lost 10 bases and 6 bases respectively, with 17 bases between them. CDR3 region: CATGRGSRDTQYF. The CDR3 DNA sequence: TGTGCCACCGGAAGGGGTTCTCGGGATACGCAGTATTTT.

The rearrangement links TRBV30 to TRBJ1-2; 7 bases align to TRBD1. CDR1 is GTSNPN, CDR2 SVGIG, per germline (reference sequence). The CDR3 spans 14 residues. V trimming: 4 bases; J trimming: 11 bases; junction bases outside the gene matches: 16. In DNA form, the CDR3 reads TGTGCCTGGAAAGCCATTGACAGGGTGGGAGTATACACCTTC. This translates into CAWKAIDRVGVYTF.

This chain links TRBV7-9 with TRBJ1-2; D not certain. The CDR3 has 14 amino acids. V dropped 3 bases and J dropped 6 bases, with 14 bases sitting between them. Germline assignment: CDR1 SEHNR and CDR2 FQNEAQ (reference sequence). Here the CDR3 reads CASSFARGLDGYTF. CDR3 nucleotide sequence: TGTGCCAGCAGCTTCGCCCGGGGTCTCGATGGCTACACCTTC.

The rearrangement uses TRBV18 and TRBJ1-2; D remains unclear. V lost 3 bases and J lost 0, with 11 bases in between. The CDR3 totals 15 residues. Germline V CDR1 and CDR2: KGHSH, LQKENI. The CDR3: CASSPYREANYGYTF. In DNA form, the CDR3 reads TGTGCCAGCTCACCGTACCGGGAAGCTAACTATGGCTACACCTTC.

The CDR3 loop is CASSGDIGYEQYF. In DNA form, the CDR3 reads TGTGCCAGTAGTGGGGACATTGGTTACGAGCAGTACTTC. The V gene is TRBV19, the J gene TRBJ2-7; the D gene is possibly TRBD1 (6 bases). This CDR3 is built from 13 residues. V was trimmed by 5 bases and J by 4 bases, leaving 12 bases between them. The V gene's germline CDR1 is LNHDA and CDR2 SQIVND (reference sequence).

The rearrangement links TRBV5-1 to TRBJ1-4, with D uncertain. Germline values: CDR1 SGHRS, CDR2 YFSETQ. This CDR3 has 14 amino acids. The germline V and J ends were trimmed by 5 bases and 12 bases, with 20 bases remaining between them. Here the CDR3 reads CASSSALASEELFF. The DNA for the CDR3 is TGCGCCAGCAGTTCGGCCCTAGCTTCTGAGGAACTGTTTTTT.

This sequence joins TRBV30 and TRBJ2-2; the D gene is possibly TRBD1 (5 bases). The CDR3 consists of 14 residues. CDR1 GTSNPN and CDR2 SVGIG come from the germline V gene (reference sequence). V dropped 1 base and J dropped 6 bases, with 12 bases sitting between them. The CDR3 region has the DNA TGTGCCTGGAGTGGATCAGGGTTCGCCGGGGAGCTGTTTTTT. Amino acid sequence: CAWSGSGFAGELFF.

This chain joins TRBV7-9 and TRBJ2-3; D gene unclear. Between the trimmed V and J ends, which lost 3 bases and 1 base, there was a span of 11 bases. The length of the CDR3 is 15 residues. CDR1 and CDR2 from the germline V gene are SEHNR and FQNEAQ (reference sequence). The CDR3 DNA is TGTGCCAGCAGCTTCTCCCAGGTTGGCACAGATACGCAGTATTTT. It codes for CASSFSQVGTDTQYF. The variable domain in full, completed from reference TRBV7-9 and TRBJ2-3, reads DTGVSQNPRHKITKRGQNVTFRCDPISEHNRLYWYRQTLGQGPEFLTYFQNEAQLEKSRLLSDRFSAERPKGSFSTLEIQRTEQGDSAMYLCASSFSQVGTDTQYFGPGTRLTVL.

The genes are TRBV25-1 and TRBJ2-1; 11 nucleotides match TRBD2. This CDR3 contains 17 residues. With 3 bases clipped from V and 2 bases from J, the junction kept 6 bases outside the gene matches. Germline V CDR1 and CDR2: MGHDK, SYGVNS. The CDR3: CASSDLGTSGPYNEQFF. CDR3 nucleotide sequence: TGTGCCAGCAGTGACCTCGGGACTAGCGGACCCTACAATGAGCAGTTCTTC.

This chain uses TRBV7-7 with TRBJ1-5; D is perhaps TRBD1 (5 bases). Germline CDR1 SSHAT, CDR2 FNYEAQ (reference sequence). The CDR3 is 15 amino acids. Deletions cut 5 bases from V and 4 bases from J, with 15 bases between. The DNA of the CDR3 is TGTGCCAGCAGCCCCGGGGGGGGAATTAATCAGCCCCAGCATTTT. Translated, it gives CASSPGGGINQPQHF.

The CDR3 DNA sequence: TGTGCCAGTAGTCCCCGGGGGGGGGAGCAGTACTTC. Translation: CASSPRGGEQYF. The chain couples TRBV19 to TRBJ2-7; TRBD2 matches at 8 bases. The V gene end was trimmed by 5 bases and the J gene end by 7 bases; junction bases not matched to a gene: 4. This CDR3 has 12 amino acids. Germline V gene data show CDR1 as LNHDA and CDR2 as SQIVND (reference sequence).

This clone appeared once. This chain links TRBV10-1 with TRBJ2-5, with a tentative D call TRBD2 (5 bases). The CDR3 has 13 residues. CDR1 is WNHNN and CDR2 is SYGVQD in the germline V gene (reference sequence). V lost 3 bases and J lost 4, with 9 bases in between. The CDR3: CASSEQTIETQYF. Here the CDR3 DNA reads TGCGCCAGCAGTGAACAGACTATAGAGACCCAGTACTTC.

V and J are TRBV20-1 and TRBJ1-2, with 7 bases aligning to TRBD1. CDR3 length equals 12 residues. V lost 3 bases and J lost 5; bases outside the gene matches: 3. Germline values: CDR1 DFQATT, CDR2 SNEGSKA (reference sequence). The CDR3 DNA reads TGCAGTGCTAGTGGGACAGAATATGGCTACACCTTC. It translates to CSASGTEYGYTF.

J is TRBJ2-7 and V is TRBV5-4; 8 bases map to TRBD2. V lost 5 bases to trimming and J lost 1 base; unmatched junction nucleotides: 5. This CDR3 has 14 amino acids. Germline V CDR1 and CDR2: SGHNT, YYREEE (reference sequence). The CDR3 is CASRPGLVSYEQYF. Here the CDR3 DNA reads TGTGCCAGCAGACCGGGACTAGTGTCCTACGAGCAGTACTTC.

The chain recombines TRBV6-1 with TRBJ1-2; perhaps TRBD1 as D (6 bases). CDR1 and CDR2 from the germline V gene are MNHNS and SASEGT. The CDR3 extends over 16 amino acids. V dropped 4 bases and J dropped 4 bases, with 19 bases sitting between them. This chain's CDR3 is CASSAITGRLTYGYTF. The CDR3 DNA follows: TGTGCCAGCAGTGCGATCACAGGGCGACTCACCTATGGCTACACCTTC.

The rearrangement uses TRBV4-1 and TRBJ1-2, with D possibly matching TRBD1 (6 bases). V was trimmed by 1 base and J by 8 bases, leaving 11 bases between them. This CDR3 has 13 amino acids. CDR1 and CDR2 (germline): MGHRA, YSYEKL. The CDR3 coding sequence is TGCGCCAGCAGCCAAGGGACAGACAAGGGCTACACCTTC. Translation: CASSQGTDKGYTF.

The CDR3 DNA is TGTGCCAGCAGCCCCGGGACGGGGGAGAATCCTGAAGCTTTCTTT. Translated: CASSPGTGENPEAFF. V is TRBV7-3 and J is TRBJ1-1; a weak D match, TRBD1 (5 bases). Germline CDR1 reads SGHTA; CDR2 reads FQGTGA. This CDR3 has 15 residues. The V gene lost 5 bases and the J gene lost 6 bases, with 19 bases spanning the gap. Based on the CDR3 plus reference TRBV7-3 and TRBJ1-1, the full variable domain is GAGVSQTPSNKVTEKGKYVELRCDPISGHTALYWYRQSLGQGPEFLIYFQGTGAADDSGLPNDRFFAVRPEGSVSTLKIQRTERGDSAVYLCASSPGTGENPEAFFGQGTRLTVV.

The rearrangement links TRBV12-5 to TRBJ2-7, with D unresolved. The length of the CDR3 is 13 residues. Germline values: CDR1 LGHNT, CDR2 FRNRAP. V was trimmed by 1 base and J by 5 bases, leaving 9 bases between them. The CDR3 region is CASGLATNHEQYF. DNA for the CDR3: TGTGCTAGTGGTTTGGCCACAAACCACGAGCAGTACTTC.